The 3 T cell receptor beta chains presented below share a single source sample, sequenced in a study of shared clonotypes between healthy human individuals (dated by TCRdb to the early 2020s). The library was built by means of the immunoSEQ multiplex PCR assay. TCRdb holds this immuneACCESS table with in-frame rearrangements only. Some clones are missing; in checked studies, unresolved V genes explain under half, and the rest has no known cause. The sample table lists approximately 470,000 clones, over 70% of them with a count of one. The leading ten clones occupy about 13% of the sample. Source material: PBMCs. The source of these receptors is a woman aged 40 to 55 in good health. Some clones in this sample may be carry-over from other donors' samples.

V and J are TRBV2 and TRBJ2-7, with 9 bases lining up with TRBD2. Trimming took 3 bases from V and 7 from J; bases not matched to a gene: 13. Germline CDR1 SNHLY, CDR2 FYNNEI. This CDR3 has 16 residues. The CDR3 region is CASSDWAGGPSREQYF. In DNA, the CDR3 is TGTGCCAGCAGTGACTGGGCGGGAGGGCCCTCGCGGGAGCAGTACTTC. The full variable domain, with the rest looked up from reference TRBV2 and TRBJ2-7, is EPEVTQTPSHQVTQMGQEVILRCVPISNHLYFYWYRQILGQKVEFLVSFYNNEISEKSEIFDDQFSVERPDGSNFTLKIRSTKLEDSAMYFCASSDWAGGPSREQYFGPGTRLTVT.

This clone was observed a few times. The gene calls are TRBV28 and TRBJ1-2, with 8 bases matching TRBD1. The CDR3 consists of 17 residues. Germline CDR1 is MDHEN and CDR2 is SYDVKM. J was trimmed by 3 bases and V by 5 bases; bases with no gene match: 14. In DNA form, the CDR3 reads TGTGCCAGCAGTCCCAGGGGGCTCCCTAGGCCTGACTATGGCTACACCTTC. Translating gives CASSPRGLPRPDYGYTF.

This clone was seen only once. J is TRBJ2-1 and V is TRBV14, with TRBD2 matching over 12 bases. In germline, CDR1 is SGHDN, CDR2 FVKESK. The CDR3 is 16 amino acids. The junction had 5 bases not matched to a gene; V was cut back by 1 base and J by 7 bases. CDR3 loop: CASSQATSGRTNEQFF. The DNA of the CDR3 is TGTGCCAGCAGCCAAGCAACTAGCGGGAGGACTAATGAGCAGTTCTTC.